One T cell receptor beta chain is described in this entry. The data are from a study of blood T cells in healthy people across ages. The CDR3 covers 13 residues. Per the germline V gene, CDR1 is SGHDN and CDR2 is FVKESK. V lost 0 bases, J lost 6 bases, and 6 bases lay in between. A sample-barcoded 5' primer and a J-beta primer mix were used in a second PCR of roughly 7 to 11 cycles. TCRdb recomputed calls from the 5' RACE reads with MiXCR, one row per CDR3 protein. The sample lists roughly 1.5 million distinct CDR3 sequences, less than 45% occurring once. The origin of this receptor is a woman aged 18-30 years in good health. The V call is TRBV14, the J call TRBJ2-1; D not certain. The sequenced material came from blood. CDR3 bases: TGTGCCAGCAGCCAAGATAGAACCAATGAGCAGTTCTTC. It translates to CASSQDRTNEQFF.